This T cell receptor beta chain was observed in a study of blood T cell repertoires in COVID-19. On the study more broadly: The United States, Italy and Spain supplied acute and convalescent COVID-19 samples. T cells, B-cell-depleted T cells, or PBMCs supplied cDNA or gDNA.

In the authors' methods: Estimation of nucleated cell counts relied on the amplification of reference gene primers. Libraries were prepared by immunoSEQ multiplex PCR; TCRdb keeps only in-frame clonotypes and omits some of them. D and trimming were read from the DNA, whereas the V and J calls and clone size are those reported in that table. The table lists roughly 65,000 clones, roughly 90% of them singletons. The CDR3 is 12 residues long. V shed 4 bases and J shed 4 bases, with 8 bases lying between them. Germline-derived CDR1 and CDR2 are LGHNA and YNFKEQ. The chain joins TRBV4-2 to TRBJ2-7; D unresolved. The source material was peripheral blood. The clonotype originates from a man between 60 and 75 years old with acute or convalescent COVID-19. This CDR3 is CASSPENYEQYF. Here the CDR3 DNA reads TGTGCCAGCAGCCCCGAGAATTACGAGCAGTACTTC.